Listed below are T cell receptor beta chains from one sample, sequenced in a study of control samples from healthy donors and cancer patients. TCRdb's table, derived via immunoSEQ multiplex PCR, lists solely in-frame clones and lacks some. The sample lists 150,000 to 200,000 clones, about nine tenths occurring once. The sample taken for sequencing was blood. The receptors originated from a woman younger than 45 in good health. Each CDR3 is given with its conserved first and last residue. The D gene is left open where the match is weak. Only part of the rows carry a size: once, few, many, or a class if the clone is expanded.

j_call v_call clone_size d_call cdr3_nt cdr3_aa
TRBJ2-3 TRBV2 once TRBD2 TGTGCCAGCAGTGGACTAGCGGGGGGTACGCAGTATTTT CASSGLAGGTQYF
TRBJ2-2 TRBV11-3 NA NA TGTGCCAGCAGCTTAGGAGGTAGCGGGAACACCGGGGAGCTGTTTTTT CASSLGGSGNTGELFF
TRBJ2-3 TRBV11-2 NA TRBD1 TGTGCCAGCAGCCCCCGACAGGGAGAAGGGACGCAGTATTTT CASSPRQGEGTQYF
TRBJ2-7 TRBV6-4 NA TRBD2 TGTGCCAGATTCCGGACTAGCGGGTACGAGCAGTACTTC CARFRTSGYEQYF
TRBJ1-1 TRBV27 NA NA TGTGCCAGCAGTTTATCGAGACGGTTGAACACTGAAGCTTTCTTT CASSLSRRLNTEAFF
TRBJ1-5 TRBV18 NA TRBD1 TGTGCCAGCTCACCAGGACAGGGGGGACGCAATCAGCCCCAGCATTTT CASSPGQGGRNQPQHF
TRBJ1-1 TRBV6-5 NA NA TGTGCCAGCAGTTACTCATCGACGGGGAACACTGAAGCTTTCTTT CASSYSSTGNTEAFF
TRBJ1-1 TRBV7-2 NA TRBD1 TGTGCCAGCAGATCACAGGGGCGCGACACTGAAGCTTTCTTT CASRSQGRDTEAFF
TRBJ2-7 TRBV11-2 NA TRBD2 TGTGCCAGCAGCTTAGATCTCACTAGCGGATCCTACGAGCAGTACTTC CASSLDLTSGSYEQYF
TRBJ1-2 TRBV5-6 NA TRBD1 TGTGCCAGCAGCCCTGGGACAGGGGACGGCTACACCTTC CASSPGTGDGYTF
TRBJ1-6 TRBV27 NA TRBD1 TGTGCCAGCAGTTTAAGACAGGGGGCGCGGGCCTATAATTCACCCCTCCACTTT CASSLRQGARAYNSPLHF
TRBJ2-7 TRBV6-6 NA NA TGTGCCAGCCAAACGAGGGGGGGGGCCTCCTACGAGCAGTACTTC CASQTRGGASYEQYF
TRBJ1-6 TRBV7-3 once TRBD1 TGTGCCAGCAGCTTAACACAGGGGGCTCATTCACCCCTCCACTTT CASSLTQGAHSPLHF
TRBJ1-2 TRBV29-1 once NA TGCAGCGTTGAAGGCAGGGGTGGCTACACCTTC CSVEGRGGYTF
TRBJ1-4 TRBV11-2 NA TRBD1 TGTGCCAGCAGCTTCAGACAGGGTGGAGAAAAACTGTTTTTT CASSFRQGGEKLFF
TRBJ2-1 TRBV2 NA TRBD2 TGTGCCAGCAGACTAGCGGGAGGTATCGATGAGCAGTTCTTC CASRLAGGIDEQFF
TRBJ1-2 TRBV5-6 NA NA TGTGCCAGCAGCTTGCAGTCCTCCTATGGCTACACCTTC CASSLQSSYGYTF
TRBJ2-5 TRBV13 NA TRBD1 TGTGCCAGCAGCTTAGGACAGGGGTGGGAGACCCAGTACTTC CASSLGQGWETQYF
TRBJ1-1 TRBV5-1 NA TRBD1 TGCGCCAGCAGCATAACAGGGGGAACTGAAGCTTTCTTT CASSITGGTEAFF
TRBJ2-5 TRBV3-1/TRBV3-2 NA NA TGTGCCAGCAGCCACCCGACAGGTCAAGAGACCCAGTACTTC CASSHPTGQETQYF
TRBJ1-5 TRBV6-4 NA NA TGTGCCAGCAGTGCGGGGAGCAATCAGCCCCAGCATTTT CASSAGSNQPQHF
TRBJ1-6 TRBV18 few TRBD1 TGTGCCAGCTCACCCGGGACAGAAAATTCACCCCTCCACTTT CASSPGTENSPLHF
TRBJ2-7 TRBV19 NA NA TGTGCCAGTAGTATACAGGGCTACGAGCAGTACTTC CASSIQGYEQYF
TRBJ1-2 TRBV7-9 NA TRBD1 TGTGCCAGCAGAGGACAGGTTAACTATGGCTACACCTTC CASRGQVNYGYTF
TRBJ2-1 TRBV5-1 NA NA TGCGCCAGCAGCCTCGAGGGGGTAAATGAGCAGTTCTTC CASSLEGVNEQFF
TRBJ2-1 TRBV29-1 NA TRBD2 TGCAGCGTCGCCGGGACTAGCGGGACCGATGAGCAGTTCTTC CSVAGTSGTDEQFF
TRBJ1-5 TRBV28 NA NA TGTGCCAGCAGTTTATTGCCCCGCAATCAGCCCCAGCATTTT CASSLLPRNQPQHF
TRBJ1-2 TRBV5-4 NA TRBD1 TGTGCCAGCAGTTTAAGGACAGGGGGCTCGAATGGCTACACCTTC CASSLRTGGSNGYTF
TRBJ2-7 TRBV7-2 NA TRBD2 TGTGCCAGCAGCTTAGGGTTTAGCGGGGGCTCCTACGAGCAGTACTTC CASSLGFSGGSYEQYF
TRBJ1-4 TRBV27 NA NA TGTGCCAGCAGTTTATCGGGAGTCGAAAAACTGTTTTTT CASSLSGVEKLFF
TRBJ1-2 TRBV7-9 NA NA TGTGCCAGCAGACAGGGACCCTATGGCTACACCTTC CASRQGPYGYTF
TRBJ1-5 TRBV10-3 NA NA TGTGCCATCAGTGGGGACGGCAATCAGCCCCAGCATTTT CAISGDGNQPQHF
TRBJ1-5 TRBV4-1 NA NA TGCGCCAGCAGCCAAGATGGAGCCGGGACGCATAGCAATCAGCCCCAGCATTTT CASSQDGAGTHSNQPQHF
TRBJ1-2 TRBV10-3 NA NA TGTGCCATCAGGAACACAGCCGGCTATGGCTACACCTTC CAIRNTAGYGYTF
TRBJ2-3 TRBV9 NA NA TGTGCCAGCAGCCCCCATGGGGACACAGATACGCAGTATTTT CASSPHGDTDTQYF
TRBJ2-1 TRBV18 NA TRBD1 TGTGCCAGCTCCCGGGACAGGGAGGGCAATGAGCAGTTCTTC CASSRDREGNEQFF
TRBJ2-1 TRBV9 NA TRBD2 TGTGCCAGCAGCGTATACCTAGCGGGAGGGAATGAGCAGTTCTTC CASSVYLAGGNEQFF
TRBJ2-1 TRBV7-8 NA TRBD2 TGTGCCAGCAGCTTAGAGGCGGGAGGGCCAAAGTTCTTC CASSLEAGGPKFF
TRBJ2-2 TRBV6-4 NA NA TGTGCCAGCAGCGCAGGGTTCACCGGGGAGCTGTTTTTT CASSAGFTGELFF
TRBJ1-1 TRBV6-1 NA NA TGTGCCAGCAGTGAATGGAAGGGGAACACTGAAGCTTTCTTT CASSEWKGNTEAFF
TRBJ1-5 TRBV7-9 NA NA TGTGCCAGCAGCTTTTGGGGGGGAGAGCCCCAGCATTTT CASSFWGGEPQHF